This entry lists 5 T cell receptor beta chains sequenced from one sample in a study of identical twins. TCRdb ran MiXCR on the 5' RACE reads and lists one entry per CDR3 protein. The sample has around 510,000 distinct CDR3 sequences, roughly 13% seen once. These sequences were also reported in another study, on yellow fever vaccine responses in identical twins.

The sample was CD4+ T cells sorted from blood. All receptors come from a woman in her late teens or twenties in good health.

The chain carries TRBV28 and TRBJ2-7; 12 bases are shared with TRBD2. Looked up from germline, CDR1 is MDHEN and CDR2 is SYDVKM. The CDR3 consists of 16 residues. Germline trimming cut 3 bases from V and 3 bases from J; bases unmatched to any gene: 6. CDR3 nucleotides: TGTGCCAGCAGTTTCCCACAACTAGCGGGAGGCTACGAGCAGTACTTC. Translation: CASSFPQLAGGYEQYF. Supplemented by reference TRBV28 and TRBJ2-7, the full variable domain reads DVKVTQSSRYLVKRTGEKVFLECVQDMDHENMFWYRQDPGLGLRLIYFSYDVKMKEKGDIPEGYSVSREKKERFSLILESASTNQTSMYLCASSFPQLAGGYEQYFGPGTRLTVT.

The chain recombines TRBV21-1 with TRBJ2-2; the table's D call of TRBD1 was not tested on the DNA. TRBV21-1 is labeled a pseudogene. The CDR3 spans 20 residues. As DNA, the CDR3 is TGTGCCAGCAGCAAAAGGAAGAGGGACAGGGGAGAGGGAAACACCGGGGAGCTGTTTTTT. Translating gives CASSKRKRDRGEGNTGELFF.

The V call is TRBV11-2, the J call TRBJ2-1; 11 nucleotides line up with TRBD1. This CDR3 contains 18 residues. With 3 bases clipped from V and 7 bases from J, the junction kept 14 bases outside the gene matches. CDR1 and CDR2 (germline): SGHAT, FQNNGV. The DNA for the CDR3 is TGTGCCAGCAGCTTTCTTCCCCTGGGACAGGGGGAAAGGAATGAGCAGTTCTTC. Its protein is CASSFLPLGQGERNEQFF.

This clonotype was counted between two and nine times. The chain combines TRBV5-1 with TRBJ1-6, with D uncertain. CDR1 and CDR2 from the germline V gene are SGHRS and YFSETQ. V was shortened by 2 bases and J by 1 base, with 10 bases between the two germline ends. The CDR3 loop spans 16 amino acids. CDR3 amino acids: CASSLTTKSYNSPLHF. In DNA form, the CDR3 reads TGCGCCAGCAGCTTAACTACGAAATCCTATAATTCACCCCTCCACTTT.

This clonotype came up a few times. The J gene is TRBJ1-1, the V gene TRBV5-1; 10 nucleotides align to TRBD1. V trimming: 4 bases; J trimming: 5 bases; junction bases outside the gene matches: 5. This CDR3 contains 14 residues. Per the germline V gene, CDR1 is SGHRS and CDR2 is YFSETQ. The CDR3 sequence: CASSVGTGETEAFF. The CDR3 region has the DNA TGCGCCAGCAGCGTAGGGACAGGGGAAACTGAAGCTTTCTTT. Combining the CDR3 with reference TRBV5-1 and TRBJ1-1 gives the whole variable domain KAGVTQTPRYLIKTRGQQVTLSCSPISGHRSVSWYQQTPGQGLQFLFEYFSETQRNKGNFPGRFSGRQFSNSRSEMNVSTLELGDSALYLCASSVGTGETEAFFGQGTRLTVV.